The TCR beta chain described here comes from a study of T-cell memory formation after mild COVID-19. Overall study findings and caveats: Memory sampled before infection contained some responding clones, suggesting cross-reactive memory joined.

This clonotype was found a few times. Its antigen remains unidentified. Trimming removed 6 bases at V and 7 bases at J, with 22 bases between. This CDR3 is 17 amino acids long. Germline assignment: CDR1 KGHSH and CDR2 LQKENI. TCRdb processed the 5' RACE reads anew with MiXCR; each CDR3 protein has one entry. Of hundreds of thousands of distinct CDR3 sequences in the sample, roughly 17% were seen once. The sequenced material came from PBMCs or a T cell subset sorted from them (not recorded which). This clonotype was obtained from an adult woman who had mild COVID-19 (a few samples of this study predate the infection). Cell type and time point are not known. This chain joins TRBV18 and TRBJ1-6, with D maybe TRBD1 (5 bases). The CDR3 loop is CASSRTSPGTKNSPLHF. For the CDR3, the DNA is TGTGCCAGCTCCCGAACCTCGCCAGGGACTAAGAATTCACCCCTCCACTTT.